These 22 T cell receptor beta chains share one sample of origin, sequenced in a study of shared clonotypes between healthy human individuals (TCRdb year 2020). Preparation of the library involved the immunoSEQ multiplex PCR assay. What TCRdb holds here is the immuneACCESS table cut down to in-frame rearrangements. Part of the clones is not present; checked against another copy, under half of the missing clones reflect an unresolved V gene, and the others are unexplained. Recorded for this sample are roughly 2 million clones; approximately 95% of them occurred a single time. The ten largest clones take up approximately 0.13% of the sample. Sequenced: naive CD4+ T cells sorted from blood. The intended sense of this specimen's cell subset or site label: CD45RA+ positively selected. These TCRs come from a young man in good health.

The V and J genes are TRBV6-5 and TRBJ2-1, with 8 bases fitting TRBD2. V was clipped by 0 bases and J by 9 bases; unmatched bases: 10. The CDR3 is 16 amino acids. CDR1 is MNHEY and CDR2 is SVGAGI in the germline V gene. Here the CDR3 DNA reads TGTGCCAGCAGTTACTCTGGGCTAGCGGGCGGCCGTGAGCAGTTCTTC. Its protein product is CASSYSGLAGGREQFF.

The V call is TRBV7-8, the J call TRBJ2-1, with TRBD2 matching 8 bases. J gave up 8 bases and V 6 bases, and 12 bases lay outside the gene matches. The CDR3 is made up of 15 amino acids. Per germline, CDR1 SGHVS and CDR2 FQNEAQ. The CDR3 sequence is CASRSLPGLVDEQFF. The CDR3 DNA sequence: TGTGCCAGCAGGTCACTCCCGGGACTAGTAGATGAGCAGTTCTTC.

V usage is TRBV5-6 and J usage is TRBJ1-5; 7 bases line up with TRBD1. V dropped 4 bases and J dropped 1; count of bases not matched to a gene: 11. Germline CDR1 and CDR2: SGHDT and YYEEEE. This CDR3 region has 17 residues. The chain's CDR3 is CASSRFTAGGSNQPQHF. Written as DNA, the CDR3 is TGTGCCAGCAGCCGATTTACAGCAGGGGGGAGCAATCAGCCCCAGCATTTT.

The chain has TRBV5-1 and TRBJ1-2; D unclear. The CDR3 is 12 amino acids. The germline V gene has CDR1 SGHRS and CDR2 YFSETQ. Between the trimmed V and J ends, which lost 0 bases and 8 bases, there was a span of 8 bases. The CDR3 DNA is TGCGCCAGCAGCTTGGGAGGGAACGGCTACACCTTC. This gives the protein CASSLGGNGYTF.

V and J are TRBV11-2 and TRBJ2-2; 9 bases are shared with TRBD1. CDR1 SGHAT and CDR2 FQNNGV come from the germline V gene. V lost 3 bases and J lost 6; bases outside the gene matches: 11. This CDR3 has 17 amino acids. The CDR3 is CASSFAAGTGISGELFF. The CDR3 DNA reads TGTGCCAGCAGCTTTGCGGCCGGGACAGGGATTTCCGGGGAGCTGTTTTTT.

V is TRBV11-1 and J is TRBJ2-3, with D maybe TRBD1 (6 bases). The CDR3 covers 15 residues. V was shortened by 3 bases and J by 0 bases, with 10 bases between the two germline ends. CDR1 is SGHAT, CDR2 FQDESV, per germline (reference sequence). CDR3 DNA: TGTGCCAGCAGCTTGGGGGCCCCTAGCACAGATACGCAGTATTTT. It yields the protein CASSLGAPSTDTQYF.

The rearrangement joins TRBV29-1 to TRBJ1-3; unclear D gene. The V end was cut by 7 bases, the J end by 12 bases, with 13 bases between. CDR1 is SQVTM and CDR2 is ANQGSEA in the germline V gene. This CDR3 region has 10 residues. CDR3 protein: CSAGDTDIYF. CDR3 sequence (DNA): TGCAGCGCTGGGGATACTGACATATATTTT.

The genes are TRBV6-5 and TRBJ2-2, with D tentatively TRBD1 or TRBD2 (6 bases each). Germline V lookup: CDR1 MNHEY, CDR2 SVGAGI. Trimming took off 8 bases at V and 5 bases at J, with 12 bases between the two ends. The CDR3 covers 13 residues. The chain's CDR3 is CASFRGGTGELFF. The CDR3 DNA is TGTGCCAGCTTTAGAGGGGGGACCGGGGAGCTGTTTTTT.

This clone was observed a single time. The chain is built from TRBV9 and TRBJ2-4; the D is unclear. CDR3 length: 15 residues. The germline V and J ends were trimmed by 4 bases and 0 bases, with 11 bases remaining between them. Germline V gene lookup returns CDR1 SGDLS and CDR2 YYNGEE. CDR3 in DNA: TGTGCCAGCAGCCCCCGACTGGGAGCCAAAAACATTCAGTACTTC. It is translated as CASSPRLGAKNIQYF.

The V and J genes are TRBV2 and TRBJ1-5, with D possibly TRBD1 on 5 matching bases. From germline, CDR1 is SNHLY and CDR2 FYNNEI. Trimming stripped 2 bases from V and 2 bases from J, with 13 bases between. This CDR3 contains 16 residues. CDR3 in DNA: TGTGCCAGCAGTGAATTAGGGCAGGGAGGCAATCAGCCCCAGCATTTT. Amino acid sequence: CASSELGQGGNQPQHF. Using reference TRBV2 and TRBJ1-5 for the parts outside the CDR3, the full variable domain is EPEVTQTPSHQVTQMGQEVILRCVPISNHLYFYWYRQILGQKVEFLVSFYNNEISEKSEIFDDQFSVERPDGSNFTLKIRSTKLEDSAMYFCASSELGQGGNQPQHFGDGTRLSIL.

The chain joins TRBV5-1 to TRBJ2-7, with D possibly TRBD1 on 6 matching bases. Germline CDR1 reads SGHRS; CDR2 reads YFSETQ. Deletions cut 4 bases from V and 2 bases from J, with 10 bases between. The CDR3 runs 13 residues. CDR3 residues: CASSRTAAYEQYF. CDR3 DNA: TGCGCCAGCAGCCGGACAGCAGCCTACGAGCAGTACTTC.

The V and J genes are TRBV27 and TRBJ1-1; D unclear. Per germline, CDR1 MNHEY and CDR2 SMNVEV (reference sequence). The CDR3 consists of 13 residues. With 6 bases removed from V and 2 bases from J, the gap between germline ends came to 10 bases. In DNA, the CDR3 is TGTGCCAGCAGGTCGTACAGAAACACTGAAGCTTTCTTT. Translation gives CASRSYRNTEAFF.

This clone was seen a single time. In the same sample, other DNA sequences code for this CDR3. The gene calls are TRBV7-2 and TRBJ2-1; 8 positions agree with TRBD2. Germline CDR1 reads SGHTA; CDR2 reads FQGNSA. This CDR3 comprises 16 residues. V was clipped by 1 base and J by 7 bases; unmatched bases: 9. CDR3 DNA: TGTGCCAGCAGCTTAGAGGGATTAGCGGGACCTAATGAGCAGTTCTTC. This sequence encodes CASSLEGLAGPNEQFF.

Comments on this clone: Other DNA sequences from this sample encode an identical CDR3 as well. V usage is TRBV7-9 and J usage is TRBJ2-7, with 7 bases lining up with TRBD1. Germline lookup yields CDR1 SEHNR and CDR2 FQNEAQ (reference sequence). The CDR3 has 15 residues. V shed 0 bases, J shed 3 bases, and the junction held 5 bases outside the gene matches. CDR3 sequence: CASSLARTGSYEQYF. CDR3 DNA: TGTGCCAGCAGCTTAGCAAGGACAGGCAGCTACGAGCAGTACTTC.

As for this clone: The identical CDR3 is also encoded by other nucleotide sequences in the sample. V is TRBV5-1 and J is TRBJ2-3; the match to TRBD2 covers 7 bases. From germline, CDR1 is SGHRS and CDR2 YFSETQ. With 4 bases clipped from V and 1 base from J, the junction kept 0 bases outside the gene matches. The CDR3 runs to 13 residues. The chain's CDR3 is CASSSGGTDTQYF. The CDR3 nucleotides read TGCGCCAGCAGCAGCGGGGGCACAGATACGCAGTATTTT.

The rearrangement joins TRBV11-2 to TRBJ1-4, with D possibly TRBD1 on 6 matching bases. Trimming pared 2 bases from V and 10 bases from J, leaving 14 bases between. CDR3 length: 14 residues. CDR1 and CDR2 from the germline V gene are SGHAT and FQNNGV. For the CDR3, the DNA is TGTGCCAGCAGCTTATCGGCAGGGGCTGGAAAACTGTTTTTT. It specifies CASSLSAGAGKLFF. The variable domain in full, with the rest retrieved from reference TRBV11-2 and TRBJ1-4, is EAGVAQSPRYKIIEKRQSVAFWCNPISGHATLYWYQQILGQGPKLLIQFQNNGVVDDSQLPKDRFSAERLKGVDSTLKIQPAKLEDSAVYLCASSLSAGAGKLFFGSGTQLSVL.

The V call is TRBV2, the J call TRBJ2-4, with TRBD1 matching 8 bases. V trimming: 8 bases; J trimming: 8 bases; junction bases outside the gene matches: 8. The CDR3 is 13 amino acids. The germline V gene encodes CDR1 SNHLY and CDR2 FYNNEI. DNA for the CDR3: TGTGCCAGCGGGTCCGGGACAGGAGACATTCAGTACTTC. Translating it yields CASGSGTGDIQYF.

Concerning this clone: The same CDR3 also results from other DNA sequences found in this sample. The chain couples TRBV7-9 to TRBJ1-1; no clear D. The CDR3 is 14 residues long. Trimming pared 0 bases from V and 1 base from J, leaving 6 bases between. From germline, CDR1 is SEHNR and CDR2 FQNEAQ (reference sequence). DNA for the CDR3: TGTGCCAGCAGCTTAGCGGGCGGGAACACTGAAGCTTTCTTT. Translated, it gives CASSLAGGNTEAFF.

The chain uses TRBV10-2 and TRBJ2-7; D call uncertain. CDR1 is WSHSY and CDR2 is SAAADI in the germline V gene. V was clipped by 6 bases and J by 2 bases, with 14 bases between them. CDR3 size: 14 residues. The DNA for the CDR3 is TGCGCCAGCAGGGACGTCGACTGGACCTACGAGCAGTACTTC. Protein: CASRDVDWTYEQYF.

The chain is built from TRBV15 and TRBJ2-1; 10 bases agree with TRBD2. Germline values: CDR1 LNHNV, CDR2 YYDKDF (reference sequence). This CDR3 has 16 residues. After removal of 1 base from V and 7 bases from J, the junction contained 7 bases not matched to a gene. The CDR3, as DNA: TGTGCCACCAGCAGAGGGTCCAGCGGGAGGGTAAATGAGCAGTTCTTC. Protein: CATSRGSSGRVNEQFF.

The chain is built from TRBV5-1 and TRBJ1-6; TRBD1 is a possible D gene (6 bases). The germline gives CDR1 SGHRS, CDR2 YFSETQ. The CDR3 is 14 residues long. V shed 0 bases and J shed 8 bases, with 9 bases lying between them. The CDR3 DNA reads TGCGCCAGCAGCTTGGCACAGGGCGATTCACCCCTCCACTTT. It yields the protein CASSLAQGDSPLHF.

CDR3 in amino acids: CASREGTVSGNTIYF. CDR3 DNA: TGCGCCAGCAGGGAGGGGACAGTCTCTGGAAACACCATATATTTT. This sequence joins TRBV5-1 and TRBJ1-3, with TRBD1 matching over 7 bases. Per the germline V gene, CDR1 is SGHRS and CDR2 is YFSETQ. V was clipped by 5 bases and J by 0 bases; unmatched bases: 5. CDR3 length equals 15 residues.